The 8 T cell receptor beta chains below come from one sample, sequenced in a study of shared clonotypes between healthy human individuals. TCRdb keeps only in-frame clones here, not all; method: immunoSEQ multiplex PCR. The sample has hundreds of thousands of clones; more than 70% are singletons. Sequencing used PBMCs. The source of these receptors is a woman in her 40s in good health. Some clones in this sample may be carry-over from other donors' samples.

This clone has only one observation. V gene TRBV5-1 combines with J gene TRBJ2-5; D tentatively fits TRBD1 or TRBD2 (6 bases each). The germline V gene encodes CDR1 SGHRS and CDR2 YFSETQ. The V end lost 6 bases, the J end lost 1 base, and 13 bases lay between the germline ends. The CDR3 has 14 residues. CDR3 sequence: CASTVWGAQETQYF. CDR3 sequence (DNA): TGCGCCAGCACTGTTTGGGGGGCCCAAGAGACCCAGTACTTC.

As to this clone: This probably arose from a read error, given a far larger clone one base away. The chain is built from TRBV5-1 and TRBJ1-3; 7 bases fit TRBD1. The length of the CDR3 is 16 residues. Germline loops: CDR1 SGHRS, CDR2 YFSETQ. The V gene end was trimmed by 5 bases and the J gene end by 2 bases; junction bases not matched to a gene: 10. Here the CDR3 reads CASSSNLQGTGNTIYF. The CDR3 coding sequence is TGCGCCAGCAGTTCGAACCTACAGGGGACTGGAAACACCATATATTTT.

This clone was seen a few times. The rearrangement uses TRBV15 and TRBJ1-2, with TRBD1 matching over 7 bases. Per germline, CDR1 LNHNV and CDR2 YYDKDF (reference sequence). The CDR3 covers 16 residues. Unmatched junction bases numbered 9, after V lost 1 base and J lost 4 bases. The CDR3, as DNA: TGTGCCACCAGCAGAGGATTGGCAGGGGGTATCTATGGCTACACCTTC. It yields the protein CATSRGLAGGIYGYTF.

To note about this clone: With a far larger clone one base away, a read error is the likely cause. Additional DNA sequences in this sample encode the identical CDR3. The chain carries TRBV29-1 and TRBJ1-1; TRBD1 is a possible D gene (6 bases). Per germline, CDR1 SQVTM and CDR2 ANQGSEA. The CDR3 spans 13 residues. CDR3 protein: CSVAQGSGTGAFF. CDR3 sequence (DNA): TGCAGCGTTGCACAGGGCAGCGGCACTGGAGCTTTCTTT.

In this sample, this clone turned up a few times. The identical CDR3 is also encoded by other nucleotide sequences in the sample. This sequence joins TRBV5-1 and TRBJ2-5; D may be TRBD2 (5 bases). The CDR3 is made up of 14 amino acids. V gave up 0 bases and J gave up 2 bases, with 8 bases separating them. CDR1 is SGHRS, CDR2 YFSETQ, per germline. CDR3 in DNA: TGCGCCAGCAGCTTGGGGCTAGCTCAAGAGACCCAGTACTTC. It specifies CASSLGLAQETQYF.

This sequence joins TRBV10-3 and TRBJ2-7, with a tentative D call TRBD2 (6 bases). The CDR3 sequence is 13 residues long. Trimming stripped 10 bases from V and 1 base from J, with 14 bases between. Germline CDR1 is ENHRY and CDR2 is SYGVKD. DNA for the CDR3: TGTGCCAGTCTTAGCGCGGGGTCCTACGAGCAGTACTTC. It encodes CASLSAGSYEQYF.

The J gene is TRBJ2-7, the V gene TRBV5-1, with D unresolved. Germline CDR1 reads SGHRS; CDR2 reads YFSETQ. V dropped 1 base and J dropped 6 bases, with 11 bases sitting between them. CDR3 length: 13 residues. The CDR3 loop is CASSLSPSGEQYF. DNA of the CDR3: TGCGCCAGCAGCTTGAGTCCATCGGGCGAGCAGTACTTC.

This rearrangement joins TRBV10-3 to TRBJ2-2; D gene unclear. The V end lost 4 bases, the J end lost 4 bases, and 13 bases lay between the germline ends. The germline CDR1 and CDR2 sequences are ENHRY and SYGVKD. The CDR3 contains 15 residues. DNA for the CDR3: TGTGCCATCAGTGCCGGCCCAACGGGCACCGGGGAGCTGTTTTTT. It is translated as CAISAGPTGTGELFF.